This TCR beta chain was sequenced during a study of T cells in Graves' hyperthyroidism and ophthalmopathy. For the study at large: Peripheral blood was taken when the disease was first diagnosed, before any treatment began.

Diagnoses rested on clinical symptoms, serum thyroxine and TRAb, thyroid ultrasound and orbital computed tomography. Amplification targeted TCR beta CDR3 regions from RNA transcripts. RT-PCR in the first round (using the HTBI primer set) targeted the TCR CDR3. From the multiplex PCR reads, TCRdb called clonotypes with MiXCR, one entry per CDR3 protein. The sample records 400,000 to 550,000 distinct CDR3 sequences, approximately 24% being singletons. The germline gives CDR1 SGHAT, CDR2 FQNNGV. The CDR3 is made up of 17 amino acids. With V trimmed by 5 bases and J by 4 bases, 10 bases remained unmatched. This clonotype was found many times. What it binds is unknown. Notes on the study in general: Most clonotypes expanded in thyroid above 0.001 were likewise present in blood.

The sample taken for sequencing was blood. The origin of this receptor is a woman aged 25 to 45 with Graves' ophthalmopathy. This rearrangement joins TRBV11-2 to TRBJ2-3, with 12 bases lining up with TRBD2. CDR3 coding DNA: TGTGCCAGCAGCCCAAGACTAGCGGGGGTTAGAGCAGATACGCAGTATTTT. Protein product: CASSPRLAGVRADTQYF.